These T cell receptor beta chains were read from a single sample in a study of T cells after yellow fever vaccination. TCRdb independently ran MiXCR on the 5' RACE reads; one entry per CDR3 protein. The table lists 360,000 or so distinct CDR3 sequences, roughly 12% of them singletons. Sequences were derived from PBMCs, sampled on the day of the first yellow fever vaccination. These receptors originate from a man aged 18 to 30 who received the YFV17D yellow fever vaccine. The CDR3 runs from the conserved cysteine through the conserved F or W. The D gene is left open where the match is weak. Clone size, where shown, is once, few, many, or a class for clones that have expanded.

d_call	v_call	clone_size	j_call	cdr3_aa	cdr3_nt
TRBD1	TRBV12-3/TRBV12-4	NA	TRBJ2-3	CASSPQGVSTDTQYF	TGTGCCAGCAGTCCCCAGGGGGTTAGCACAGATACGCAGTATTTT
TRBD2	TRBV5-1	few	TRBJ2-3	CASSDGGGTDTQYF	TGCGCCAGCAGCGACGGGGGAGGGACAGATACGCAGTATTTT
NA	TRBV3-1	few	TRBJ2-4	CASSSAGTENIQYF	TGTGCCAGCAGCTCAGCGGGGACAGAAAACATTCAGTACTTC
TRBD1	TRBV7-2	many	TRBJ2-1	CASSLVGQGNEQFF	TGTGCCAGCAGCTTAGTGGGACAGGGGAATGAGCAGTTCTTC
NA	TRBV6-2/TRBV6-3	many	TRBJ1-5	CASREGNQPQHF	TGTGCCAGCAGGGAGGGCAATCAGCCCCAGCATTTT
NA	TRBV7-2	NA	TRBJ2-7	CASSSQTGYEQYF	TGTGCCAGCAGCAGTCAAACAGGGTACGAGCAGTACTTC
NA	TRBV12-3/TRBV12-4	NA	TRBJ2-5	CASSVVEETQYF	TGTGCCAGCAGCGTAGTAGAAGAGACCCAGTACTTC
NA	TRBV12-3/TRBV12-4	many	TRBJ1-3	CASSLDHRALVSGNTIYF	TGTGCCAGCAGTTTAGACCACAGGGCCCTAGTCTCTGGAAACACCATATATTTT
TRBD2	TRBV20-1	NA	TRBJ2-5	CSPEGPSGGEETQYF	TGCAGTCCCGAGGGGCCTAGCGGGGGGGAAGAGACCCAGTACTTC
NA	TRBV4-2	NA	TRBJ1-5	CASSQEGLQGQPQHF	TGTGCCAGCAGCCAAGAGGGACTACAGGGTCAGCCCCAGCATTTT
NA	TRBV20-1	many	TRBJ2-4	CSARDLDIKNIQYF	TGCAGTGCTAGAGATCTTGATATCAAAAACATTCAGTACTTC
NA	TRBV15	few	TRBJ2-1	CATRRGGLSSNEQFF	TGTGCCACCAGGAGGGGGGGTCTGAGCTCTAATGAGCAGTTCTTC
NA	TRBV30	NA	TRBJ2-1	CAWSEWGRAVDEQFF	TGTGCCTGGAGTGAATGGGGCAGGGCCGTAGATGAGCAGTTCTTC
TRBD1	TRBV19	many	TRBJ1-1	CASSAPRGPATEAFF	TGTGCCAGTAGTGCGCCCAGGGGGCCGGCCACTGAAGCTTTCTTT
NA	TRBV11-2	few	TRBJ1-1	CASSGQGGAEAFF	TGTGCCAGCAGCGGGCAGGGCGGTGCTGAAGCTTTCTTT
NA	TRBV12-3/TRBV12-4	NA	TRBJ1-1	CASLNDGTEAFF	TGTGCCAGCCTAAATGATGGGACTGAAGCTTTCTTT
NA	TRBV19	few	TRBJ1-1	CASSPTTWGLRTEAFF	TGTGCCAGTAGTCCGACAACCTGGGGGCTACGTACTGAAGCTTTCTTT
NA	TRBV10-2	many	TRBJ2-1	CASRTGMYNEQFF	TGCGCCAGCAGGACCGGGATGTACAATGAGCAGTTCTTC
NA	TRBV7-9	few	TRBJ1-2	CASSRLSHGENYGYTF	TGTGCCAGCAGCCGTCTTTCCCACGGGGAAAACTATGGCTACACCTTC
NA	TRBV5-6	NA	TRBJ2-7	CASSFLGFEQYF	TGTGCCAGCAGCTTTTTGGGGTTCGAGCAGTACTTC
TRBD1	TRBV12-3/TRBV12-4	few	TRBJ2-2	CASRNRGAGELFF	TGTGCCAGCAGAAACAGGGGGGCCGGGGAGCTGTTTTTT
TRBD2	TRBV27	NA	TRBJ2-1	CASTTSGNEQFF	TGTGCCAGCACAACTAGCGGCAATGAGCAGTTCTTC
TRBD1	TRBV20-1	many	TRBJ1-1	CSAREQGDTEAFF	TGCAGTGCTAGAGAGCAGGGGGACACTGAAGCTTTCTTT
TRBD1	TRBV20-1	NA	TRBJ2-4	CSAPRTGTGRGQNIQYF	TGCAGTGCTCCTCGTACTGGGACAGGGAGAGGCCAAAACATTCAGTACTTC
TRBD2	TRBV20-1	many	TRBJ2-5	CSAGTSPDGGTQYF	TGCAGCGCCGGGACTAGCCCTGATGGAGGGACCCAGTACTTC
TRBD1	TRBV30	few	TRBJ1-1	CAWTAGGYTEAFF	TGTGCCTGGACGGCAGGGGGATACACTGAAGCTTTCTTT
TRBD2	TRBV10-3	NA	TRBJ2-5	CAISEGTSARGSGQTQYF	TGTGCCATCAGTGAGGGGACTAGCGCGCGGGGATCGGGTCAGACCCAGTACTTC
NA	TRBV4-1	NA	TRBJ2-3	CASSQDPSGTSTDTQYF	TGCGCCAGCAGCCAAGATCCGAGCGGCACTAGCACAGATACGCAGTATTTT
NA	TRBV25-1	few	TRBJ1-5	CASSNGGVSNQPQHF	TGTGCCAGCTCCAATGGTGGGGTTAGCAATCAGCCCCAGCATTTT
TRBD2	TRBV7-6	NA	TRBJ2-5	CASSLLVASGGQETQYF	TGTGCCAGCAGCTTATTAGTGGCTAGCGGTGGCCAAGAGACCCAGTACTTC
NA	TRBV5-1	few	TRBJ2-5	CASSREGQETQYF	TGCGCCAGCAGCCGCGAGGGACAAGAGACCCAGTACTTC
TRBD1	TRBV9	many	TRBJ2-7	CASSAEGQREQYF	TGTGCCAGCAGCGCAGAGGGACAGCGCGAGCAGTACTTC
TRBD2	TRBV6-1	many	TRBJ2-5	CASSPRLAGGEETQYF	TGTGCCAGCAGTCCCAGACTAGCGGGGGGGGAAGAGACCCAGTACTTC
NA	TRBV4-1	few	TRBJ1-1	CASSQVLGTEAFF	TGCGCCAGCAGCCAAGTACTGGGAACTGAAGCTTTCTTT
NA	TRBV7-2	NA	TRBJ2-3	CASSLRDGTDTQYF	TGTGCCAGCAGCTTAAGGGACGGCACAGATACGCAGTATTTT
NA	TRBV6-5	NA	TRBJ1-2	CASSYSTATGGYGYTF	TGTGCCAGCAGTTACTCGACAGCTACGGGAGGCTATGGCTACACCTTC
NA	TRBV12-3/TRBV12-4	many	TRBJ1-2	CASSWGDGYGYTF	TGTGCCAGCAGTTGGGGGGATGGCTATGGCTACACCTTC
NA	TRBV4-1	NA	TRBJ1-2	CASSQAGWGYTF	TGCGCCAGCAGCCAAGCAGGATGGGGCTACACCTTC
NA	TRBV5-1	many	TRBJ2-5	CASSLVVQETQYF	TGCGCCAGCAGCTTGGTGGTCCAAGAGACCCAGTACTTC
NA	TRBV6-4	few	TRBJ2-2	CASSDSLTTGELFF	TGTGCCAGCAGTGACTCTTTAACCACCGGGGAGCTGTTTTTT
TRBD1	TRBV3-1	NA	TRBJ2-1	CASSQGGQKAYNEQFF	TGTGCCAGCAGCCAAGGGGGACAGAAGGCCTACAATGAGCAGTTCTTC
NA	TRBV24-1	NA	TRBJ2-2	CATSDPVGGSTGELFF	TGTGCCACCAGTGATCCTGTCGGGGGAAGCACCGGGGAGCTGTTTTTT
TRBD2	TRBV5-1	NA	TRBJ2-1	CSSSLGSGGADEQFF	TGCTCCAGCAGTTTAGGTAGCGGGGGGGCCGATGAGCAGTTCTTC
NA	TRBV7-8	NA	TRBJ1-1	CASSVSGFNTEAFF	TGTGCCAGCAGCGTATCAGGGTTCAACACTGAAGCTTTCTTT
NA	TRBV14	many	TRBJ1-1	CASSQVRGTEAFF	TGTGCCAGCAGCCAAGTGAGAGGAACTGAAGCTTTCTTT
TRBD2	TRBV9	few	TRBJ2-2	CASSPRTSGLGTGELFF	TGTGCCAGCAGCCCCAGGACTAGCGGGTTAGGTACCGGGGAGCTGTTTTTT
NA	TRBV20-1	many	TRBJ1-3	CSAREYRAGNTIYF	TGCAGTGCTAGAGAATACAGGGCTGGAAACACCATATATTTT
NA	TRBV12-5	few	TRBJ1-2	CASGLQGQRVGYTF	TGTGCTAGTGGTTTACAGGGCCAACGGGTTGGCTACACCTTC
TRBD1	TRBV12-3/TRBV12-4	few	TRBJ2-1	CASRTRDRGGNEQFF	TGTGCCAGCAGGACCCGGGACAGGGGTGGGAATGAGCAGTTCTTC
NA	TRBV20-1	few	TRBJ1-1	CSARRALGHLPSGAFF	TGCAGTGCTAGACGCGCCCTCGGACACCTACCCTCGGGAGCTTTCTTT
NA	TRBV7-9	many	TRBJ2-3	CASSLTGSSTDTQYF	TGTGCCAGCAGCTTAACGGGATCTAGCACAGATACGCAGTATTTT
NA	TRBV6-1	NA	TRBJ1-2	CASSEAPLGGYTF	TGTGCCAGCAGTGAAGCGCCTTTGGGTGGCTACACCTTC
NA	TRBV12-3/TRBV12-4	few	TRBJ1-2	CASSLGSGPYGYTF	TGTGCCAGCAGTTTAGGTTCTGGTCCCTATGGCTACACCTTC
TRBD2	TRBV15	few	TRBJ2-5	CATSTLAGGQETQYF	TGTGCCACCAGCACACTAGCGGGGGGGCAAGAGACCCAGTACTTC